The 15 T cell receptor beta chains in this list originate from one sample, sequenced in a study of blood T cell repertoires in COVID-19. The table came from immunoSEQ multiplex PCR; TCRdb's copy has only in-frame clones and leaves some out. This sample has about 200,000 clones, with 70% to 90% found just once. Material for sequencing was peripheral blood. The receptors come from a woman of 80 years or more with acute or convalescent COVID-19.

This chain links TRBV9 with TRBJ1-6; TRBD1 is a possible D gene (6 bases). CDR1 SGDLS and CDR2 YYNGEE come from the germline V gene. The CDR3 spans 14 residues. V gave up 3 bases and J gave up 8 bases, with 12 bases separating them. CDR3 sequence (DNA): TGTGCCAGCAGCGCCGGGACATTAGATTCACCCCTCCACTTT. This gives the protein CASSAGTLDSPLHF. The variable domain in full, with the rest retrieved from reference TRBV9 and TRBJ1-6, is DSGVTQTPKHLITATGQRVTLRCSPRSGDLSVYWYQQSLDQGLQFLIQYYNGEERAKGNILERFSAQQFPDLHSELNLSSLELGDSALYFCASSAGTLDSPLHFGNGTRLTVT.

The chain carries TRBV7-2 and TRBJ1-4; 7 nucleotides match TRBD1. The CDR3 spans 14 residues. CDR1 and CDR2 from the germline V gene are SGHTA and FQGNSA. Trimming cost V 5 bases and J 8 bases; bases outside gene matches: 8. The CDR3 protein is CASSPQGLREKLFF. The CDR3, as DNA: TGTGCCAGCAGCCCACAGGGGCTTCGGGAAAAACTGTTTTTT.

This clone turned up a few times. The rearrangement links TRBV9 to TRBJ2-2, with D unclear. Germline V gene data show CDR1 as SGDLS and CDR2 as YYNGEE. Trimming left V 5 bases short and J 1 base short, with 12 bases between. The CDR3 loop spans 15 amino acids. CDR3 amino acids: CASSENSLNTGELFF. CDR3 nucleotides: TGTGCCAGCAGTGAAAACAGTTTGAACACCGGGGAGCTGTTTTTT.

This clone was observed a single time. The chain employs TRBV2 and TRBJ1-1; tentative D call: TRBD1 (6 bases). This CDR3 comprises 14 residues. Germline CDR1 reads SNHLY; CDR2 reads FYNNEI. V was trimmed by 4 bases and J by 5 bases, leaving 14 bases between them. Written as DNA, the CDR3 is TGTGCCAGCAGTGTAGAGAGGGGGGGAACTGAAGCTTTCTTT. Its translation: CASSVERGGTEAFF.

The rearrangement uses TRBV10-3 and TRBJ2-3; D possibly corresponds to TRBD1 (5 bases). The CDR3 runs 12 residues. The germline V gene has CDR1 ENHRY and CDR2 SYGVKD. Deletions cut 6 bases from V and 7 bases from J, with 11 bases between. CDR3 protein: CAIRGWTNTQYF. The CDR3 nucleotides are TGTGCCATCAGAGGGTGGACAAATACGCAGTATTTT.

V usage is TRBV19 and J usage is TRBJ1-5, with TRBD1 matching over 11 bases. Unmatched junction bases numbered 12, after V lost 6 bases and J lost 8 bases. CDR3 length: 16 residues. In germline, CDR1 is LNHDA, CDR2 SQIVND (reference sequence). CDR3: CASRQPGQGVIKPQHF. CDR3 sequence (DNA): TGTGCCAGTAGGCAACCGGGACAGGGGGTAATTAAGCCCCAGCATTTT.

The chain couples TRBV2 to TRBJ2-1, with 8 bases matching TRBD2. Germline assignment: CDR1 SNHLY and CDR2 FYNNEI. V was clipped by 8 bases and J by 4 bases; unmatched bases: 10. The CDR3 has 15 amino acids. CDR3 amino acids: CASGSNSGVYNEQFF. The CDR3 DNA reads TGTGCCAGCGGTTCGAATAGCGGGGTATACAATGAGCAGTTCTTC.

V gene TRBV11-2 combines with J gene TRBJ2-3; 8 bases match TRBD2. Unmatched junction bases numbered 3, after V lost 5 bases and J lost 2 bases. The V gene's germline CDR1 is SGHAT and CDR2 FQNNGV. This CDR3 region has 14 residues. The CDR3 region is CASSLSGITDTQYF. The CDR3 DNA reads TGTGCCAGCAGCCTTAGCGGGATCACAGATACGCAGTATTTT.

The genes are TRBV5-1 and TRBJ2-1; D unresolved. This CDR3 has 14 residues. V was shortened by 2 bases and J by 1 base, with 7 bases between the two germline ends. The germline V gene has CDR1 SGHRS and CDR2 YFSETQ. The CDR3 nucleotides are TGCGCCAGCAGCTTAGACACGTCCTACAATGAGCAGTTCTTC. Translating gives CASSLDTSYNEQFF.

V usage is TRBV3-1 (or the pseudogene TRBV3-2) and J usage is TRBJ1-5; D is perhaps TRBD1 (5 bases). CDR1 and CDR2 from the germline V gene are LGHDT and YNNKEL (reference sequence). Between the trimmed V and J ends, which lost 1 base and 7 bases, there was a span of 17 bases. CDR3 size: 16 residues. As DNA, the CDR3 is TGTGCCAGCAGCCAAGGCTATGGCAGGGTGGGCCAGCCCCAGCATTTT. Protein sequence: CASSQGYGRVGQPQHF.

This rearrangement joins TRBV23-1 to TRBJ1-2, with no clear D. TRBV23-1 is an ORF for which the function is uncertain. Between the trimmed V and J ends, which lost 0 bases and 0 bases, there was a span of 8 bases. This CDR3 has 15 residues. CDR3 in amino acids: CASSQSVSTNYGYTF. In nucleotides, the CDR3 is TGCGCCAGCAGTCAATCAGTCAGTACTAACTATGGCTACACCTTC.

For the CDR3, the DNA is TGTGCCAGCAGTTACTATTACGGGGGCACCGGGGAGCTGTTTTTT. Its protein product is CASSYYYGGTGELFF. The rearrangement joins TRBV6-4 to TRBJ2-2; maybe TRBD2 (6 bases). Germline CDR1 is MRHNA and CDR2 is SNTAGT. CDR3 length: 15 amino acids. The V and J ends lost 5 bases and 4 bases respectively, with 14 bases between them.

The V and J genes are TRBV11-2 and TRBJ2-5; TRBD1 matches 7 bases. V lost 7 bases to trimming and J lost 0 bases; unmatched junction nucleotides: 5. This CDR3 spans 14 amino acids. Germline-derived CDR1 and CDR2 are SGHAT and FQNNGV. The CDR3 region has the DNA TGTGCCAGCACCTCGGACAGGTACCAAGAGACCCAGTACTTC. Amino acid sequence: CASTSDRYQETQYF.

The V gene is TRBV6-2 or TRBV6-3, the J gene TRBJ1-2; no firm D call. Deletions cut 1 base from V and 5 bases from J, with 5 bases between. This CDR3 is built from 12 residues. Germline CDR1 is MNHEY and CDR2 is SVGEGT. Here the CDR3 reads CASSYLTYGYTF. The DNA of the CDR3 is TGTGCCAGCAGTTACTTGACATATGGCTACACCTTC.

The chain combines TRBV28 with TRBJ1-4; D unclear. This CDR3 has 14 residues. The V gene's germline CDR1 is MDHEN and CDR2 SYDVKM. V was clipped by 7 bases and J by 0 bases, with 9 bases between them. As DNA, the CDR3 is TGTGCCAGCAACAAAAACCCAACTAATGAAAAACTGTTTTTT. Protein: CASNKNPTNEKLFF.